This T cell receptor beta chain was sequenced during a study of human T cells and chemical hapten exposure. V was cut by 6 bases and J by 5 bases, with 11 bases left in between. Germline lookup yields CDR1 DFQATT and CDR2 SNEGSKA (reference sequence). The CDR3 totals 12 residues. One entry per CDR3 protein, called by TCRdb with MiXCR from the RACE reads. The table has fewer than 500,000 distinct CDR3 sequences, about 4.8% seen once. Time point here: patch test 1, 2 weeks after DPC sensitization. Treatment meaning: therapeutic diphenylcyclopropenone sensitization with weekly scalp DPC. Samples of blood were obtained prior to the application of each patch test.

The sequences come from whole blood, collected in connection with sensitization to the hapten diphenylcyclopropenone (DPC). The origin of this receptor is a woman in her forties or fifties with alopecia areata. Some clones in this sample may be carry-over from other donors' samples. The chain has TRBV20-1 and TRBJ2-1; D is perhaps TRBD1 (6 bases). CDR3 region: CSARKGDNEQFF. For the CDR3, the DNA is TGCAGTGCGAGGAAGGGGGACAATGAGCAGTTCTTC.